This entry lists 18 T cell receptor beta chains sequenced from one sample in a study of TIL therapy for anti-PD-1-resistant metastatic lung cancer. Time point specified: pre-treatment sample, taken before nivolumab and TIL therapy. Sequencing used immunoSEQ v3. Only in-frame clones appear in the TCRdb table, and some are missing; sequencing was by immunoSEQ multiplex PCR. The data contain some 57,000 clones, 87% of them singletons. The starting material was blood, obtained at baseline. These receptors were collected from a person aged 25 to 80 with non-small cell lung cancer.

CDR3 bases: TGTGCCAGCACTCCCCCGCCGGGACAAAACCTCCACGAGCAGTACTTC. Translated: CASTPPPGQNLHEQYF. The genes are TRBV28 and TRBJ2-7; a weak D match, TRBD1 (6 bases). This CDR3 comprises 16 residues. Germline CDR1 and CDR2: MDHEN and SYDVKM. V dropped 7 bases and J dropped 5 bases, with 24 bases sitting between them. Full variable domain (missing parts from reference TRBV28 and TRBJ2-7): DVKVTQSSRYLVKRTGEKVFLECVQDMDHENMFWYRQDPGLGLRLIYFSYDVKMKEKGDIPEGYSVSREKKERFSLILESASTNQTSMYLCASTPPPGQNLHEQYFGPGTRLTVT.

The rearrangement links TRBV11-2 to TRBJ1-5, with D unresolved. The germline CDR1 and CDR2 sequences are SGHAT and FQNNGV. With 1 base removed from V and 7 bases from J, the gap between germline ends came to 11 bases. CDR3 size: 14 residues. The CDR3 is CASSLGQEGQPQHF. The CDR3 nucleotides read TGTGCCAGCAGCTTAGGGCAGGAAGGCCAGCCCCAGCATTTT.

This chain links TRBV11-2 with TRBJ2-3, with D perhaps TRBD2 (6 bases). The V end was cut by 5 bases, the J end by 0 bases, with 12 bases between. Germline V gene data show CDR1 as SGHAT and CDR2 as FQNNGV. The CDR3 extends over 15 amino acids. The CDR3, as DNA: TGTGCCAGCAGCGACCTAGCGCTTAGCACAGATACGCAGTATTTT. Encoded protein: CASSDLALSTDTQYF.

The chain joins TRBV2 to TRBJ2-7, with D uncertain. The V and J ends lost 0 bases and 2 bases respectively, with 8 bases between them. The germline gives CDR1 SNHLY, CDR2 FYNNEI. The CDR3 is 14 amino acids. The CDR3 DNA follows: TGTGCCAGCAGTGAAGCTGGACCAGCCTACGAGCAGTACTTC. This translates into CASSEAGPAYEQYF.

The chain joins TRBV30 to TRBJ1-3; D not certain. This CDR3 has 15 amino acids. Germline V gene data show CDR1 as GTSNPN and CDR2 as SVGIG (reference sequence). The V gene lost 0 bases and the J gene lost 0 bases, with 9 bases spanning the gap. The CDR3 reads CAWSVLGSSGNTIYF. Here the CDR3 DNA reads TGTGCCTGGAGTGTACTTGGGTCCTCTGGAAACACCATATATTTT.

V gene TRBV28 combines with J gene TRBJ2-7; D gene unclear. Trimming shortened V by 6 bases and J by 0 bases, and 9 bases separated the two germline ends. The germline V gene encodes CDR1 MDHEN and CDR2 SYDVKM. The CDR3 contains 13 residues. CDR3 in amino acids: CASSFVGSYEQYF. The CDR3 DNA is TGTGCCAGCAGCTTTGTGGGCTCCTACGAGCAGTACTTC.

The CDR3 DNA sequence: TGTGCCAGTAGTCCCGAGGGGGCTAGCACCGGGGAGCTGTTTTTT. Its translation is CASSPEGASTGELFF. This chain links TRBV19 with TRBJ2-2; 7 positions agree with TRBD1. Germline assignment: CDR1 LNHDA and CDR2 SQIVND (reference sequence). The J segment lost 4 bases and the V segment lost 5 bases, leaving 7 bases of the junction unmatched. The length of the CDR3 is 15 residues.

In its sample, this clone was seen a few times. The chain has TRBV10-1 and TRBJ1-5; no definite D call. This CDR3 region has 13 residues. Per the germline V gene, CDR1 is WNHNN and CDR2 is SYGVQD (reference sequence). Deletions cut 6 bases from V and 6 bases from J, with 12 bases between. As DNA, the CDR3 is TGCGCCAGCAGCCCTACGTTGGGTCAGCCCCAGCATTTT. Translation: CASSPTLGQPQHF.

The genes are TRBV2 and TRBJ1-1; D unclear. The CDR3 is 11 amino acids. CDR1 and CDR2 (germline): SNHLY, FYNNEI. V was pared by 2 bases and J by 3 bases, with 1 base between. In DNA, the CDR3 is TGTGCCAGCAGTGAATACACTGAAGCTTTCTTT. This gives the protein CASSEYTEAFF. Full variable domain (remainder filled in from reference TRBV2 and TRBJ1-1): EPEVTQTPSHQVTQMGQEVILRCVPISNHLYFYWYRQILGQKVEFLVSFYNNEISEKSEIFDDQFSVERPDGSNFTLKIRSTKLEDSAMYFCASSEYTEAFFGQGTRLTVV.

The chain recombines TRBV15 with TRBJ1-1; D is possibly TRBD1 (5 bases). Germline V gene data show CDR1 as LNHNV and CDR2 as YYDKDF (reference sequence). Trimming shortened V by 0 bases and J by 0 bases, and 8 bases separated the two germline ends. The CDR3 runs to 15 residues. The CDR3 loop reads CATSRETGMNTEAFF. In DNA, the CDR3 is TGTGCCACCAGCAGAGAAACAGGCATGAACACTGAAGCTTTCTTT.

The chain is built from TRBV7-3 and TRBJ2-3; no firm D call. CDR1 and CDR2 from the germline V gene are SGHTA and FQGTGA. The CDR3 runs 14 residues. V gave up 5 bases and J gave up 1 base, with 10 bases separating them. This CDR3 is CASSKAGGTDTQYF. DNA of the CDR3: TGTGCCAGCAGCAAAGCTGGGGGCACAGATACGCAGTATTTT. The whole variable domain, remainder taken from reference TRBV7-3 and TRBJ2-3, is GAGVSQTPSNKVTEKGKYVELRCDPISGHTALYWYRQSLGQGPEFLIYFQGTGAADDSGLPNDRFFAVRPEGSVSTLKIQRTERGDSAVYLCASSKAGGTDTQYFGPGTRLTVL.

This clone was detected only a few times. The chain is built from TRBV3-1 (or the pseudogene TRBV3-2) and TRBJ1-1; D is perhaps TRBD1 (6 bases). V was pared by 4 bases and J by 0 bases, with 9 bases between. Per the germline V gene, CDR1 is LGHDT and CDR2 is YNNKEL (reference sequence). CDR3 size: 14 residues. Written as DNA, the CDR3 is TGTGCCAGCAGCCGACGGACAGTGAACACTGAAGCTTTCTTT. Its protein product is CASSRRTVNTEAFF.

The chain is built from TRBV28 and TRBJ2-3; D is undetermined. This CDR3 is 10 amino acids long. The ends were cut back, 6 bases at V and 4 bases at J, with 2 bases in the middle. The germline gives CDR1 MDHEN, CDR2 SYDVKM. CDR3 region: CASRADTQYF. For the CDR3, the DNA is TGTGCCAGCAGGGCAGATACGCAGTATTTT.

This clone appeared a single time. The V gene is TRBV29-1, the J gene TRBJ1-6; D remains ambiguous. With 5 bases removed from V and 11 bases from J, the gap between germline ends came to 13 bases. Looked up from germline, CDR1 is SQVTM and CDR2 is ANQGSEA. The CDR3 spans 12 residues. DNA for the CDR3: TGCAGCGTTCGGGGAGAAGGGACACCCCTCCACTTT. Protein product: CSVRGEGTPLHF.

V gene TRBV3-1 (or the pseudogene TRBV3-2) combines with J gene TRBJ2-3; D gene uncertain. The CDR3 extends over 13 amino acids. Trimming left V 2 bases short and J 8 bases short, with 11 bases between. Germline V lookup: CDR1 LGHDT, CDR2 YNNKEL (reference sequence). This CDR3 reads CASSQPPTFTQYF. In DNA, the CDR3 is TGTGCCAGCAGCCAACCCCCCACTTTTACGCAGTATTTT.

The chain is built from TRBV28 and TRBJ1-4; TRBD1 agrees at 10 bases. Germline loops: CDR1 MDHEN, CDR2 SYDVKM. After removal of 6 bases from V and 1 base from J, the junction contained 11 bases not matched to a gene. The CDR3 sequence is 18 residues long. The CDR3: CASSRTGGAGRTNEKLFF. Here the CDR3 DNA reads TGTGCCAGCAGCAGGACAGGGGGAGCTGGGAGAACTAATGAAAAACTGTTTTTT.

The rearrangement links TRBV30 to TRBJ2-3; D might be TRBD2 (6 bases). This CDR3 region has 16 residues. V lost 2 bases to trimming and J lost 3 bases, with 18 bases between them. Germline assignment: CDR1 GTSNPN and CDR2 SVGIG (reference sequence). The CDR3 region is CAWSPLSLATTDTQYF. CDR3 coding DNA: TGTGCCTGGAGTCCCCTATCCCTAGCGACAACAGATACGCAGTATTTT.

The genes are TRBV30 and TRBJ1-5; possible D gene TRBD1, 5 bases. Trimming shortened V by 3 bases and J by 13 bases, and 13 bases separated the two germline ends. Looked up from germline, CDR1 is GTSNPN and CDR2 is SVGIG (reference sequence). The CDR3 is made up of 11 amino acids. This CDR3 reads CAWRGVGVQHF. The CDR3 DNA follows: TGTGCCTGGAGAGGGGTGGGAGTGCAGCATTTT.